These T cell receptor beta chains were read from a single sample in a study of OX40 agonist ivuxolimab in advanced cancers. Sequencing used immunoSEQ multiplex PCR; TCRdb keeps in-frame clones, though not all of them. The sample yields 40,000 to 50,000 clones, 88% seen once. The input for sequencing was CD4+ or CD8+ T cells sorted from blood, taken in a trial of the OX40 agonist ivuxolimab. These receptors were collected from an adult with an advanced solid tumor such as melanoma, head and neck, liver or kidney cancer. CDR3s include the opening cysteine and the closing phenylalanine or tryptophan. Each record gives: V gene, clone size, D gene, J gene, CDR3 DNA, CDR3 protein. D genes are given only for firm matches. A clone size is listed for some rows: how often the clone was seen (once, few, many), or a class if it is expanded.

TRBV6-4	.	.	TRBJ2-1	TGTGCCAGCAGTGAGAGGGCCGATTACAATGAGCAGTTCTTC	CASSERADYNEQFF
TRBV6-1	.	TRBD1	TRBJ2-2	TGTGCCAGCAGTGAACATTTGGACAGGGGGTTCACCGGGGAGCTGTTTTTT	CASSEHLDRGFTGELFF
TRBV5-1	.	TRBD1	TRBJ2-5	TGCGCCAGCAGTTCCCCAGGGGGCCAAGAGACCCAGTACTTC	CASSSPGGQETQYF
TRBV7-3	.	.	TRBJ2-2	TGTGCCAGCAGCTTAACGGTCACCGGGGAGCTGTTTTTT	CASSLTVTGELFF
TRBV6-4	.	TRBD2	TRBJ2-2	TGTGCCAGCAGCGTACTAGCGGGGAACACCGGGGAGCTGTTTTTT	CASSVLAGNTGELFF
TRBV5-5	.	.	TRBJ1-6	TGTGCCAGCAGCTTCGGGGGGCGCGGGAATTCACCCCTCCACTTT	CASSFGGRGNSPLHF
TRBV2	.	TRBD2	TRBJ2-3	TGTGCCAGTTGGGATCTAGCGGGCCAACTTAGCACAGATACGCAGTATTTT	CASWDLAGQLSTDTQYF
TRBV10-2	.	.	TRBJ2-5	TGCGCCAGCAGTGCCTACCAAGAGACCCAGTACTTC	CASSAYQETQYF
TRBV11-1	many	.	TRBJ2-5	TGTGCCAGCAGCTTAGAGGGGACGAAAACCGGGGAGACCCAGTACTTC	CASSLEGTKTGETQYF
TRBV30	once	.	TRBJ1-1	TGTGCCTGGAGTGTAGCAGGGAACACTGAAGCTTTCTTT	CAWSVAGNTEAFF
TRBV7-9	.	.	TRBJ2-5	TGTGCCAGCAGCTCCCGGAGTTACCAAGAGACCCAGTACTTC	CASSSRSYQETQYF
TRBV6-5	.	TRBD1	TRBJ1-6	TGTGCCAGCAGTTGGGGACAGTATAATTCACCCCTCCACTTT	CASSWGQYNSPLHF
TRBV10-1	.	TRBD2	TRBJ2-5	TGCGCCAGCAGTTCCCTAGCGGACCATGGGACCCAGTACTTC	CASSSLADHGTQYF
TRBV4-1	.	.	TRBJ2-7	TGCGCCAGCAGCCCTATACAGGGTAAGGCCTACGAGCAGTACTTC	CASSPIQGKAYEQYF
TRBV18	.	TRBD1	TRBJ1-3	TGTGCCAGCTCACCGGGACAGGGGCTCTCTGGAAACACCATATATTTT	CASSPGQGLSGNTIYF
TRBV7-9	.	.	TRBJ1-1	TGTGCCAGCAGCTCAGGGGTTGAAGCTTTCTTT	CASSSGVEAFF
TRBV7-9	.	TRBD2	TRBJ2-2	TGTGCCAGCAGCTTAGACCCAGGACTAGCGGCTTACACCGGGGAGCTGTTTTTT	CASSLDPGLAAYTGELFF
TRBV6-5	.	.	TRBJ2-7	TGTGCCAGCAGCTTAAGTGGGTTCGAGCAGTACTTC	CASSLSGFEQYF
TRBV9	.	.	TRBJ1-4	TGTGCCAGCAGCCCCCCTGGACCTGCAACTAATGAAAAACTGTTTTTT	CASSPPGPATNEKLFF
TRBV5-4	.	.	TRBJ2-5	TGTGCCAGCAGCATGACAGGACAAGAGACCCAGTACTTC	CASSMTGQETQYF
TRBV7-9	.	.	TRBJ1-1	TGTGCCAGCAGCCTGAACACTGAAGCTTTCTTT	CASSLNTEAFF
TRBV19	.	TRBD1	TRBJ2-7	TGTGCCAGTAGTATCCGGACAGGCCCTTCCTACGAGCAGTACTTC	CASSIRTGPSYEQYF
TRBV29-1	.	.	TRBJ2-5	TGCAGCGTTGGTGGTATGAGGGGGGTTGGAGAGACCCAGTACTTC	CSVGGMRGVGETQYF
TRBV11-2	once	.	TRBJ2-5	TGTGCCAGCAGCCAAACGCCCAGGGACCAAGAGACCCAGTACTTC	CASSQTPRDQETQYF
TRBV7-9	.	.	TRBJ2-1	TGTGCCAGCAGGTACTCACCCACAGGGACTACCCAAAATGAGCAGTTCTTC	CASRYSPTGTTQNEQFF
TRBV2	.	TRBD1	TRBJ2-2	TGTGCCAGCAGACCGACAGGGTTCACCGGGGAGCTGTTTTTT	CASRPTGFTGELFF
TRBV6-5	.	.	TRBJ2-7	TGTGCCAGCAGTATGGGAGGGGGGGAGGGCGAGCAGTACTTC	CASSMGGGEGEQYF
TRBV6-5	.	.	TRBJ2-7	TGTGCCAGCAAGATGGCTCTTCTGGGGTTGGGGGAGCAGTACTTC	CASKMALLGLGEQYF
TRBV27	.	TRBD1	TRBJ1-2	TGTGCCAGCAGTTTATCCTGGGACAGGGTTCCTTATGGCTACACCTTC	CASSLSWDRVPYGYTF
TRBV28	.	TRBD1	TRBJ2-3	TGTGCCAGCAGTTCACAGGGGGCCTGGGCAGATACGCAGTATTTT	CASSSQGAWADTQYF
TRBV27	.	TRBD1	TRBJ2-7	TGTGCCAGCTCCGGGACAGGGACTCCCTACGAGCAGTACTTC	CASSGTGTPYEQYF
TRBV7-3	.	.	TRBJ2-2	TGTGCCAGCAGCTTAACAGGGCCCCTTGGCGGGGAGCTGTTTTTT	CASSLTGPLGGELFF
TRBV2	.	TRBD1	TRBJ2-3	TGTGCCAGCAGTGCCGCCTGGGACAGGGGAGTAGATACGCAGTATTTT	CASSAAWDRGVDTQYF
TRBV5-1	once	TRBD1	TRBJ2-2	TGCGCCAGCAGGGTTGGGGGACAGAGCCATAACACCGGGGAGCTGTTTTTT	CASRVGGQSHNTGELFF
TRBV7-6	.	.	TRBJ2-7	TGTGCCAGCAGCTTAGGTCTAGGCAGCTCCTACGAGCAGTACTTC	CASSLGLGSSYEQYF
TRBV14	medium-sized	.	TRBJ1-2	TGTGCCAGCAGCCAGGGAACGTGGTATGGCTACACCTTC	CASSQGTWYGYTF
TRBV2	.	TRBD1	TRBJ1-4	TGTGCCAGCAGCGGACAGGGGGCTAATGAAAAACTGTTTTTT	CASSGQGANEKLFF
TRBV7-9	.	.	TRBJ1-1	TGTGCCAGCAGCCGGGTGACCACTGAAGCTTTCTTT	CASSRVTTEAFF
TRBV6-5	once	.	TRBJ2-3	TGTGCCAGCAGTTACTCCTCGGGGAGCACAGATACGCAGTATTTT	CASSYSSGSTDTQYF
TRBV4-2	few	.	TRBJ1-1	TGTGCCAGCAGCGAACATCAAGGCTTAAACACTGAAGCTTTCTTT	CASSEHQGLNTEAFF
TRBV6-4	.	.	TRBJ1-6	TGTGCCAGCAGTGAAGGATTGGGTTCACCCCTCCACTTT	CASSEGLGSPLHF
TRBV6-5	.	.	TRBJ1-3	TGTGCCAGCAGCCCTTTCAACTCTGGAAACACCATATATTTT	CASSPFNSGNTIYF
TRBV5-1	.	.	TRBJ1-4	TGCGCCAGCAGCTTGGTGGGAGGTGAAAAACTGTTTTTT	CASSLVGGEKLFF
TRBV4-1	.	.	TRBJ2-7	TGCGCCAGCAGCCCGGCGCCGGCGTTCGAGCAGTACTTC	CASSPAPAFEQYF
TRBV2	few	TRBD1	TRBJ1-2	TGTGCCAGCAGTGAGACTACCCCCGGGACAGCGGTGAACTATGGCTACACCTTC	CASSETTPGTAVNYGYTF
TRBV4-3	few	TRBD1	TRBJ1-2	TGCGCCAGCAGCAAGGACAGGGGGACCTATGGCTACACCTTC	CASSKDRGTYGYTF
TRBV6-6	.	.	TRBJ2-1	TGTGCCAGCAGTTACGGGACGGTACGGTACAATGAGCAGTTCTTC	CASSYGTVRYNEQFF
TRBV18	once	TRBD1	TRBJ1-4	TGTGCCAGCTCACCCGGACAGGGAGATGAAAAACTGTTTTTT	CASSPGQGDEKLFF